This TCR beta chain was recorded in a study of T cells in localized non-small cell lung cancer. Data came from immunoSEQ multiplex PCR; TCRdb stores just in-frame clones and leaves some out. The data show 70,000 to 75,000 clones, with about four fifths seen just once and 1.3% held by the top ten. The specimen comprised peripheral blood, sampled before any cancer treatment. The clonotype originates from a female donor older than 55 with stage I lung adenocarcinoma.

CDR3 protein: CASSWARTETQYF. CDR3 nucleotides: TGTGCCAGCAGCTGGGCTCGAACGGAGACCCAGTACTTC. The rearrangement links TRBV7-2 to TRBJ2-5; D call uncertain. Germline CDR1 is SGHTA and CDR2 is FQGNSA. Trimming took off 4 bases at V and 5 bases at J, with 11 bases between the two ends. The CDR3 length is 13 residues.